The 7 T cell receptor beta chains listed next were all sequenced from one sample in a study of T cells in Graves' hyperthyroidism and ophthalmopathy. From RNA transcripts, TCR beta CDR3 regions were amplified. Carried out on the TCR CDR3, a first-round RT-PCR used the HTBI primer set. From the multiplex PCR reads, TCRdb called clonotypes with MiXCR, one entry per CDR3 protein. This table has hundreds of thousands of distinct CDR3 sequences, roughly 15% appearing once. The sample was blood. The receptors shown here come from a woman in her late teens or twenties with Graves' hyperthyroidism.

About this clonotype itself: This CDR3 fails to terminate in the conserved phenylalanine or tryptophan, so it likely reflects a read error. The chain joins TRBV2 to TRBJ1-5; weak D call: TRBD1 (5 bases). Germline CDR1 reads SNHLY; CDR2 reads FYNNEI. The CDR3 contains 13 residues. V shed 3 bases and J shed 4 bases, with 7 bases lying between them. The CDR3 DNA is TGTGCCAGCAGTGATGGGGGTAATCAGCCCCAGCATCTT. Its protein product is CASSDGGNQPQHL.

On this clonotype: The conserved closing phenylalanine or tryptophan is absent in this CDR3, likely reflecting a read error. The CDR3 sequence is CAISESNRGTDTQYS. CDR3 sequence (DNA): TGTGCCATCAGTGAGTCGAATCGGGGCACAGATACGCAGTATTCT. The chain couples TRBV10-3 to TRBJ2-3, with D hard to call. This CDR3 is built from 15 residues. Trimming pared 0 bases from V and 1 base from J, leaving 8 bases between. The germline CDR1 and CDR2 sequences are ENHRY and SYGVKD.

This rearrangement joins TRBV6-2 or TRBV6-3 to TRBJ1-1, with 8 bases lining up with TRBD1. The V segment lost 5 bases and the J segment 3 bases; nucleotides outside the gene matches: 8. The germline gives CDR1 MNHEY, CDR2 SVGEGT. This CDR3 is built from 15 residues. CDR3 protein: CASSAGGFSYTEAFF. DNA of the CDR3: TGTGCCAGCAGTGCAGGGGGCTTCTCGTACACTGAAGCTTTCTTT.

This clonotype was detected a few times. The chain combines TRBV20-1 with TRBJ2-6; D not resolved. The CDR3 length is 12 residues. The germline V and J ends were trimmed by 3 bases and 0 bases, with 0 bases remaining between them. The V gene's germline CDR1 is DFQATT and CDR2 SNEGSKA (reference sequence). The CDR3 bases are TGCAGTGCTAGCTCTGGGGCCAACGTCCTGACTTTC. Amino acid sequence: CSASSGANVLTF.

The sample holds many counts of this clonotype. V and J are TRBV20-1 and TRBJ2-7; 9 bases map to TRBD1. The CDR3 loop spans 16 amino acids. With V trimmed by 5 bases and J by 4 bases, 15 bases remained unmatched. CDR1 DFQATT and CDR2 SNEGSKA come from the germline V gene (reference sequence). This chain's CDR3 is CSAQNPGTGRPYEQYF. The CDR3 bases are TGCAGTGCTCAGAACCCAGGGACAGGGAGGCCGTACGAGCAGTACTTC.

CDR3 amino acids: CASSRGMLFGETQYF. In DNA, the CDR3 is TGTGCCAGCAGTCGTGGGATGCTCTTTGGCGAGACCCAGTACTTC. The chain is built from TRBV6-1 and TRBJ2-5; D gene unclear. The length of the CDR3 is 15 residues. V shed 5 bases and J shed 5 bases, with 18 bases lying between them. The germline V gene encodes CDR1 MNHNS and CDR2 SASEGT.

This clonotype has a handful of counts. The CDR3 DNA follows: TGTGCCAGCAGCTCCCCCGGTCCGCTTGGGATCTACAATGAGCAGTTCTTC. This translates into CASSSPGPLGIYNEQFF. This chain links TRBV5-8 with TRBJ2-1; D is unresolved. The CDR3 is 17 residues long. V lost 3 bases to trimming and J lost 3 bases, with 19 bases between them. Germline loops: CDR1 SGHTS, CDR2 YDEGEE.